This TCR beta chain was recovered during a study of cytomegalovirus exposure and HLA in healthy donors. The PCR used 60 Vbeta and 13 Jbeta primers. Profiled with immunoSEQ multiplex PCR; TCRdb holds only in-frame clones, not every one. The sample has about 130,000 clones, roughly four fifths seen once; the top ten hold 5.5% to 8.5%. Of note for this clone: Its specificity is not known.

Germline CDR1 is SGHVS and CDR2 is FQNEAQ. The CDR3 is made up of 16 amino acids. V shed 3 bases, J shed 5 bases, and the junction held 12 bases outside the gene matches. General observations from the study: Altogether, 170 or so TCR beta chains were recorded as cytomegalovirus-associated. Later analysis identified a missense DCLRE1C variant that was linked to TCR beta V- and J-gene trimming. The dataset shows that most TCR sequences were rare, while some public TCRs occurred in many donors. Productive status was seen about 90% or about 30% of the time for most TCR beta V segments in an earlier analysis.

The receptor was derived from a male donor in good health and CMV-seronegative. The sample comprised PBMCs. The V gene is TRBV7-8, the J gene TRBJ2-5; 7 bases line up with TRBD2. The CDR3 loop is CASSFEGGSLWETQYF. In nucleotides, the CDR3 is TGTGCCAGCAGCTTTGAGGGCGGGAGTCTCTGGGAGACCCAGTACTTC.